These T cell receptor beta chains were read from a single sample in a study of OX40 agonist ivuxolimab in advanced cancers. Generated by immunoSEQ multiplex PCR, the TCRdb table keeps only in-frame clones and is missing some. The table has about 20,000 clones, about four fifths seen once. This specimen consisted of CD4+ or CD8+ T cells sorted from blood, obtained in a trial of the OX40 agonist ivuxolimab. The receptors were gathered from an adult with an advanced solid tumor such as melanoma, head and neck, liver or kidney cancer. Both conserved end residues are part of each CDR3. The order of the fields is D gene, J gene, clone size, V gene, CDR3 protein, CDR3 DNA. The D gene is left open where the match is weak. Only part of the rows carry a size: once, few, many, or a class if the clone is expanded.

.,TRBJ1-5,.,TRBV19,CASSIDAGPNQPQHF,TGTGCCAGTAGTATAGACGCAGGGCCCAATCAGCCCCAGCATTTT
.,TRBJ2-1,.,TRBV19,CASSIRAGSDEQFF,TGTGCCAGTAGTATCAGGGCAGGGAGCGATGAGCAGTTCTTC
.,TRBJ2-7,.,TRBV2,CASSSQGRPGGYEQYF,TGTGCCAGCAGCTCTCAGGGGCGGCCGGGGGGCTACGAGCAGTACTTC
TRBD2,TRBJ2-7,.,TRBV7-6,CASSLSSGGLGSYEQYF,TGTGCCAGCAGCTTGTCTAGCGGGGGGTTGGGCTCCTACGAGCAGTACTTC
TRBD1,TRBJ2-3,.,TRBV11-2,CASSDRGSTDTQYF,TGTGCCAGCAGCGACAGGGGGAGCACAGATACGCAGTATTTT
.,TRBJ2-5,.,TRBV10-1,CASSERASGTQYF,TGCGCCAGCAGTGAGCGGGCTTCGGGGACCCAGTACTTC
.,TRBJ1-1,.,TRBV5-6,CASSYGRTEAFF,TGTGCCAGCAGCTATGGACGAACCGAAGCTTTCTTT
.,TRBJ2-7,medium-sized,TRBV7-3,CASSSHAPDGSSYEQYF,TGTGCCAGCAGCTCCCACGCCCCAGACGGTAGCTCCTACGAGCAGTACTTC
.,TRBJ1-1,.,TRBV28,CASSSGALNTEAFF,TGTGCCAGCAGTTCAGGAGCTTTGAACACTGAAGCTTTCTTT
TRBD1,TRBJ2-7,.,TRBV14,CASSQARDRGPDSYEQYF,TGTGCCAGCAGCCAAGCCCGGGACAGGGGGCCCGACTCCTACGAGCAGTACTTC
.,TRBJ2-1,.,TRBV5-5,CASSLLGDEQFF,TGTGCCAGCAGCTTGCTCGGGGATGAGCAGTTCTTC
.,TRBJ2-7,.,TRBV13,CASSLGYEQYF,TGTGCCAGCAGCTTAGGGTACGAGCAGTACTTC
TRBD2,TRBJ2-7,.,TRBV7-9,CASSLDVWEAGRSYEQYF,TGTGCCAGCAGCTTAGATGTCTGGGAAGCGGGGCGCTCCTACGAGCAGTACTTC
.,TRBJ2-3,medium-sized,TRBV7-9,CASSPRGPDTQYF,TGTGCCAGCAGTCCAAGGGGTCCAGATACGCAGTATTTT
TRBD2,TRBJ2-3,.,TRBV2,CASSNSGRASDTQYF,TGTGCCAGCAGTAATAGCGGGAGGGCCTCAGATACGCAGTATTTT
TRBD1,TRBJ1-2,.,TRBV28,CASSPGDRAFYGYTF,TGTGCCAGCAGTCCCGGGGACAGGGCTTTCTATGGCTACACCTTC
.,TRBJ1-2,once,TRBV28,CASSLGSESYTF,TGCGCCAGCAGTTTAGGGTCTGAGAGCTACACCTTC
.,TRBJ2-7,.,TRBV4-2,CASSQDFAASSRNEQYF,TGTGCCAGCAGCCAAGATTTCGCGGCTAGCTCCCGGAACGAGCAGTACTTC
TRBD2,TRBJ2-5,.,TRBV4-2,CASSQGLAGGQETQYF,TGTGCCAGCAGCCAGGGACTAGCGGGGGGGCAGGAGACCCAGTACTTC
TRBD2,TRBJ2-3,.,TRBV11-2,CASSASGLGTDTQYF,TGTGCCAGCAGCGCTAGCGGGCTGGGCACAGATACGCAGTATTTT
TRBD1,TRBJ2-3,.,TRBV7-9,CASSSQGADTQYF,TGTGCCAGCAGCTCACAGGGGGCAGATACGCAGTATTTT
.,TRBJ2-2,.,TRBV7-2,CASSAGTGWTGELFF,TGTGCCAGCAGCGCCGGAACAGGGTGGACCGGGGAGCTGTTTTTT